This passage covers 24 T cell receptor beta chains from one sample sequenced in a study of blood T cell repertoires in COVID-19. TCRdb keeps only in-frame clones here, not all; method: immunoSEQ multiplex PCR. The table includes over 85,000 clones, 87% detected once. Sequencing was performed on peripheral blood. Receptors originate from a man aged 45-65 years with active COVID-19.

The chain couples TRBV11-2 to TRBJ1-6, with 7 bases identical to TRBD1. Trimming cost V 4 bases and J 6 bases; bases outside gene matches: 6. In germline, CDR1 is SGHAT, CDR2 FQNNGV. The CDR3 sequence is 15 residues long. The CDR3 loop reads CASSSWDSPNSPLHF. CDR3 DNA: TGTGCCAGCAGCTCGTGGGACAGTCCTAATTCACCCCTCCACTTT.

This rearrangement joins TRBV7-9 to TRBJ1-5, with 8 bases that match TRBD1. This CDR3 spans 12 amino acids. The J segment lost 6 bases and the V segment lost 5 bases, leaving 0 bases of the junction unmatched. Germline CDR1 is SEHNR and CDR2 is FQNEAQ (reference sequence). The CDR3 loop reads CASSDRGQPQHF. The CDR3 region has the DNA TGTGCCAGCAGCGACAGGGGTCAGCCCCAGCATTTT.

The genes are TRBV6-5 and TRBJ1-2; a weak D match, TRBD1 (6 bases). The CDR3 totals 11 residues. Germline V gene data show CDR1 as MNHEY and CDR2 as SVGAGI. Trimming stripped 6 bases from V and 8 bases from J, with 10 bases between. The CDR3 sequence is CASRQGGGYTF. The CDR3 DNA reads TGTGCCAGCAGACAGGGAGGGGGCTACACCTTC.

V and J are TRBV5-1 and TRBJ2-7, with 7 bases aligning to TRBD1. J gave up 0 bases and V 0 bases, and 3 bases lay outside the gene matches. Germline CDR1 SGHRS, CDR2 YFSETQ. This CDR3 has 15 amino acids. CDR3 residues: CASSLARQGSYEQYF. The CDR3 coding sequence is TGCGCCAGCAGCTTGGCGCGACAGGGCTCCTACGAGCAGTACTTC.

The chain carries TRBV11-2 and TRBJ2-7; TRBD1 matches at 11 bases. The junction had 4 bases not matched to a gene; V was cut back by 1 base and J by 2 bases. Germline CDR1 SGHAT, CDR2 FQNNGV. The CDR3 runs 16 residues. CDR3 in amino acids: CASSLVGTGGAYEQYF. The CDR3 DNA follows: TGTGCCAGCAGCTTAGTCGGGACAGGGGGTGCCTACGAGCAGTACTTC.

The CDR3 region is CASRYRVPPQYF. The CDR3 coding sequence is TGCGCCAGCAGGTACAGGGTCCCTCCGCAGTATTTT. The chain recombines TRBV23-1 with TRBJ2-3; possible D gene TRBD1, 6 bases. TRBV23-1 is given ORF status, its function remaining uncertain. V was shortened by 6 bases and J by 10 bases, with 14 bases between the two germline ends. This CDR3 comprises 12 residues.

V is TRBV7-2 and J is TRBJ2-1; 15 positions agree with TRBD2. CDR1 is SGHTA, CDR2 FQGNSA, per germline. This CDR3 is 16 amino acids long. J gave up 4 bases and V 5 bases, and 3 bases lay outside the gene matches. Here the CDR3 reads CASSTGTSGGYNEQFF. DNA of the CDR3: TGTGCCAGCAGCACCGGGACTAGCGGGGGGTACAATGAGCAGTTCTTC. Supplemented by reference TRBV7-2 and TRBJ2-1, the full variable domain reads GAGVSQSPSNKVTEKGKDVELRCDPISGHTALYWYRQSLGQGLEFLIYFQGNSAPDKSGLPSDRFSAERTGGSVSTLTIQRTQQEDSAVYLCASSTGTSGGYNEQFFGPGTRLTVL.

This rearrangement joins TRBV27 to TRBJ2-7; TRBD2 might be the D (6 bases). Germline V CDR1 and CDR2: MNHEY, SMNVEV (reference sequence). Trimming took 4 bases from V and 3 from J, leaving 22 bases between them. This CDR3 region has 17 residues. The CDR3 loop is CASSSGWGDARFYEQYF. The DNA of the CDR3 is TGTGCCAGCAGTTCCGGATGGGGGGACGCACGATTCTACGAGCAGTACTTC.

The chain recombines TRBV5-6 with TRBJ2-7; D may be TRBD2 (6 bases). The V gene lost 0 bases and the J gene lost 5 bases, with 9 bases spanning the gap. CDR1 is SGHDT and CDR2 is YYEEEE in the germline V gene. The length of the CDR3 is 13 residues. DNA for the CDR3: TGTGCCAGCAGCTTGGGACGGAGGGACGAGCAGTACTTC. Residues: CASSLGRRDEQYF.

The rearrangement joins TRBV18 to TRBJ2-7; 7 nucleotides agree with TRBD1. This CDR3 region has 13 residues. Germline CDR1 KGHSH, CDR2 LQKENI. Unmatched junction bases numbered 2, after V lost 3 bases and J lost 3 bases. The CDR3 protein is CASSPGTDYEQYF. CDR3 bases: TGTGCCAGCTCACCTGGGACAGACTACGAGCAGTACTTC.

The chain combines TRBV5-1 with TRBJ2-1; D call uncertain. The CDR3 has 16 residues. Germline V gives CDR1 SGHRS, CDR2 YFSETQ. V was shortened by 4 bases and J by 0 bases, with 14 bases between the two germline ends. CDR3 coding DNA: TGCGCCAGCAGCCCCTTGCCTAGAAGCTCCTACAATGAGCAGTTCTTC. This sequence encodes CASSPLPRSSYNEQFF. Using reference TRBV5-1 and TRBJ2-1 for the parts outside the CDR3, the full variable domain is KAGVTQTPRYLIKTRGQQVTLSCSPISGHRSVSWYQQTPGQGLQFLFEYFSETQRNKGNFPGRFSGRQFSNSRSEMNVSTLELGDSALYLCASSPLPRSSYNEQFFGPGTRLTVL.

The V call is TRBV9, the J call TRBJ1-1, with 10 bases that match TRBD1. Germline CDR1 and CDR2: SGDLS and YYNGEE. Trimming cost V 1 base and J 4 bases; bases outside gene matches: 1. There are 14 residues in the CDR3. In DNA form, the CDR3 reads TGTGCCAGCAGCGTACGGACAGGGGGCACTGAAGCTTTCTTT. Residues: CASSVRTGGTEAFF.

This chain joins TRBV7-9 and TRBJ1-1; TRBD1 aligns across 9 bases. The CDR3 totals 14 residues. Germline lookup yields CDR1 SEHNR and CDR2 FQNEAQ (reference sequence). V was pared by 1 base and J by 5 bases, with 2 bases of the junction left unmatched. Here the CDR3 reads CASSLGGQGTEAFF. The CDR3 nucleotides read TGTGCCAGCAGCTTAGGGGGACAGGGAACTGAAGCTTTCTTT.

The gene calls are TRBV2 and TRBJ1-1; 8 nucleotides agree with TRBD1. Losses at the gene ends were 6 bases for V and 11 bases for J; bases not matched to a gene: 14. CDR1 is SNHLY and CDR2 is FYNNEI in the germline V gene. This CDR3 contains 14 residues. CDR3 in DNA: TGTGCCAGCAGGGACAGGGTCTGGGTGAATGAGGCTTTCTTT. Translating it yields CASRDRVWVNEAFF.

This sequence joins TRBV5-1 and TRBJ2-5, with 7 bases lining up with TRBD1. V shed 0 bases, J shed 4 bases, and the junction held 6 bases outside the gene matches. Germline assignment: CDR1 SGHRS and CDR2 YFSETQ. There are 15 residues in the CDR3. CDR3 nucleotide sequence: TGCGCCAGCAGCTTGGAAAGGGGGCGCACAGAGACCCAGTACTTC. It yields the protein CASSLERGRTETQYF.

CDR3 DNA: TGTGCCAGCAGCCAAGAAGTTCAGGGCTCGAATCAGCCCCAGCATTTT. Translated: CASSQEVQGSNQPQHF. The V call is TRBV4-2, the J call TRBJ1-5, with a tentative D call TRBD1 (5 bases). CDR1 is LGHNA and CDR2 is YNFKEQ in the germline V gene. The CDR3 has 16 residues. V was cut by 0 bases and J by 4 bases, with 13 bases left in between.

J is TRBJ2-1 and V is TRBV11-3, with D maybe TRBD2 (6 bases). Germline V gene data show CDR1 as SGHNT and CDR2 as YENEEA. The CDR3 spans 14 residues. Trimming took off 5 bases at V and 6 bases at J, with 14 bases between the two ends. CDR3 DNA: TGTGCCAGCAGCCCTTCCGGGACTCTCAATGAGCAGTTCTTC. Its protein is CASSPSGTLNEQFF.

The V and J genes are TRBV25-1 and TRBJ2-7; 9 nucleotides align to TRBD1. The CDR3 runs 13 residues. Trimming removed 7 bases from V and 7 bases from J; junction bases left unmatched: 8. Germline V lookup: CDR1 MGHDK, CDR2 SYGVNS. The CDR3 loop reads CASTVGQGLEQYF. The CDR3 nucleotides are TGTGCCAGCACCGTGGGACAGGGCCTGGAGCAGTACTTC.

This clone has a single count. The gene calls are TRBV5-4 and TRBJ2-3; D gene ambiguous. Germline V gives CDR1 SGHNT, CDR2 YYREEE (reference sequence). V gave up 0 bases and J gave up 3 bases, with 5 bases separating them. This CDR3 is 13 amino acids long. CDR3 bases: TGTGCCAGCAGCTTGGCCCCGACAGATACGCAGTATTTT. Translated: CASSLAPTDTQYF.

This chain joins TRBV6-5 and TRBJ1-1, with D perhaps TRBD1 (5 bases). This CDR3 comprises 14 residues. Germline CDR1 and CDR2: MNHEY and SVGAGI. Trimming took off 2 bases at V and 1 base at J, with 8 bases between the two ends. The CDR3 sequence: CASSYLGQNTEAFF. The CDR3 DNA follows: TGTGCCAGCAGTTACCTAGGACAGAACACTGAAGCTTTCTTT.

This chain joins TRBV6-5 and TRBJ2-7; D not resolved. The germline V gene has CDR1 MNHEY and CDR2 SVGAGI. V was clipped by 8 bases and J by 0 bases, with 11 bases between them. The CDR3 totals 13 residues. CDR3 nucleotides: TGTGCCAGCCTCACTGAGGTCTCCTACGAGCAGTACTTC. As protein: CASLTEVSYEQYF.

The chain carries TRBV30 and TRBJ2-1; D gene uncertain. CDR1 is GTSNPN and CDR2 is SVGIG in the germline V gene (reference sequence). This CDR3 comprises 13 residues. V lost 4 bases, J lost 3 bases, and 10 bases lay in between. Here the CDR3 DNA reads TGTGCCTGGACCCAGAGGAACTACAATGAGCAGTTCTTC. It yields the protein CAWTQRNYNEQFF.

This rearrangement joins TRBV10-2 to TRBJ2-5; the match to TRBD2 covers 10 bases. The CDR3 sequence is 15 residues long. J was trimmed by 5 bases and V by 6 bases; bases with no gene match: 9. Germline lookup yields CDR1 WSHSY and CDR2 SAAADI. CDR3 in DNA: TGCGCCAGCAGGTCTACTAGCGGGGTAGGGGAGACCCAGTACTTC. Its translation: CASRSTSGVGETQYF.

The chain is built from TRBV14 and TRBJ1-3; D ambiguous. The germline gives CDR1 SGHDN, CDR2 FVKESK. The CDR3 is made up of 18 amino acids. V was clipped by 4 bases and J by 2 bases, with 21 bases between them. This CDR3 reads CASSLVGIWGVAGNTIYF. The CDR3 DNA reads as TGTGCCAGCAGCCTGGTGGGAATTTGGGGAGTCGCTGGAAACACCATATATTTT.